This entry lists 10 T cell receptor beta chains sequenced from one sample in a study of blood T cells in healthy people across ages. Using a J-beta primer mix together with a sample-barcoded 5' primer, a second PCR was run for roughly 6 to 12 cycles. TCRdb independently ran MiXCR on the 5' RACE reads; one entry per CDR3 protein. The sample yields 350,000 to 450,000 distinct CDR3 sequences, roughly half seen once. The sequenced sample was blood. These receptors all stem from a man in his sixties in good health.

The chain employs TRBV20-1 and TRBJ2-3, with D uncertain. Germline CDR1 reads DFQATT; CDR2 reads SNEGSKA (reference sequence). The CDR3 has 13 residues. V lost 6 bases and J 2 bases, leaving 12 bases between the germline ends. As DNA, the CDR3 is TGCAGTGCCGTCGAGTTACACACAGATACGCAGTATTTT. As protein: CSAVELHTDTQYF.

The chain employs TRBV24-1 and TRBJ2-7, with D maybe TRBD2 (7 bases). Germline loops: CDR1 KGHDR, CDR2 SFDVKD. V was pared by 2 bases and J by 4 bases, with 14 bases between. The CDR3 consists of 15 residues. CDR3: CATSDSWGGGYEQYF. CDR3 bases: TGTGCCACCAGTGATTCCTGGGGGGGCGGATACGAGCAGTACTTC.

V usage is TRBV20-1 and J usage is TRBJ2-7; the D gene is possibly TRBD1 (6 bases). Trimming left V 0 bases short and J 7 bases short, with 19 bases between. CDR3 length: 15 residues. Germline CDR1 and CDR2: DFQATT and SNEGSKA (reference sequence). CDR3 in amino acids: CSARDGQQAYNEQYF. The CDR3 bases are TGCAGTGCTAGAGACGGACAGCAAGCGTACAATGAGCAGTACTTC.

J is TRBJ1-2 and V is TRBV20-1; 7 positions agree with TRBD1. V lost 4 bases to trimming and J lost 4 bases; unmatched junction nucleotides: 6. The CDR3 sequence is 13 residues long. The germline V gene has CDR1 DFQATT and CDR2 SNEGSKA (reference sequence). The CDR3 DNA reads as TGCAGTGCTAAAACAGGGGCGCGCTATGGCTACACCTTC. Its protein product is CSAKTGARYGYTF.

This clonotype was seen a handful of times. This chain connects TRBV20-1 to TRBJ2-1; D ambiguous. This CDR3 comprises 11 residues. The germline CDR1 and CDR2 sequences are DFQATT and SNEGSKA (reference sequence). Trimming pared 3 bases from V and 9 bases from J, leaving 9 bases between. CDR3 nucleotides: TGCAGTGCTAGCGGAGTGGGTGAGCAGTTCTTC. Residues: CSASGVGEQFF.

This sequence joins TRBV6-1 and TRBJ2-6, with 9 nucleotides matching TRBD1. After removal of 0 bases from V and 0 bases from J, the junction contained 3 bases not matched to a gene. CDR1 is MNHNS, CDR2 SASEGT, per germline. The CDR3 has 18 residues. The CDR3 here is CASSEAGQGISGANVLTF. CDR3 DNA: TGTGCCAGCAGTGAAGCGGGACAGGGAATCTCTGGGGCCAACGTCCTGACTTTC.

CDR3 in DNA: TGCAGTGCTAGTTCCCAGGGCTACGAGCAGTACTTC. The encoded protein is CSASSQGYEQYF. J is TRBJ2-7 and V is TRBV20-1; TRBD1 might be the D (5 bases). The CDR3 runs to 12 residues. The V end lost 3 bases, the J end lost 3 bases, and 9 bases lay between the germline ends. Per germline, CDR1 DFQATT and CDR2 SNEGSKA (reference sequence).

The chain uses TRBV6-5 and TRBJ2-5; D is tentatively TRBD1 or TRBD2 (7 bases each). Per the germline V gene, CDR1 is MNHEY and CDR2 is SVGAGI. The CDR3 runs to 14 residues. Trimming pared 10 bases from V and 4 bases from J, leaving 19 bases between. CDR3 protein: CATEGPRGGETQYF. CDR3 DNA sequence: TGTGCCACTGAAGGGCCCAGGGGGGGAGAGACCCAGTACTTC.

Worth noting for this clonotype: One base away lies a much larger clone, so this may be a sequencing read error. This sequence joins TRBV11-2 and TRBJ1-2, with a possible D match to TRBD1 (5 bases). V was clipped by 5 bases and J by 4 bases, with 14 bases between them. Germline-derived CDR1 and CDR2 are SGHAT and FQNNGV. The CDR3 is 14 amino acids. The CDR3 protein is CASSVVGGPYGYTF. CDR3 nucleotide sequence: TGTGCCAGCAGCGTAGTGGGGGGTCCCTATGGCTACACCTTC. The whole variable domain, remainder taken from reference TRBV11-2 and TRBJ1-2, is EAGVAQSPRYKIIEKRQSVAFWCNPISGHATLYWYQQILGQGPKLLIQFQNNGVVDDSQLPKDRFSAERLKGVDSTLKIQPAKLEDSAVYLCASSVVGGPYGYTFGSGTRLTVV.

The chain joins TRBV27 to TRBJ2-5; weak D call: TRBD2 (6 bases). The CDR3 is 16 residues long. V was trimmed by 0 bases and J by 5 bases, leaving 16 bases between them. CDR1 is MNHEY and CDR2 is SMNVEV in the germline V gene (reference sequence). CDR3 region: CASSLSPGGRGETQYF. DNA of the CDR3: TGTGCCAGCAGTTTATCACCAGGAGGGAGAGGGGAGACCCAGTACTTC.